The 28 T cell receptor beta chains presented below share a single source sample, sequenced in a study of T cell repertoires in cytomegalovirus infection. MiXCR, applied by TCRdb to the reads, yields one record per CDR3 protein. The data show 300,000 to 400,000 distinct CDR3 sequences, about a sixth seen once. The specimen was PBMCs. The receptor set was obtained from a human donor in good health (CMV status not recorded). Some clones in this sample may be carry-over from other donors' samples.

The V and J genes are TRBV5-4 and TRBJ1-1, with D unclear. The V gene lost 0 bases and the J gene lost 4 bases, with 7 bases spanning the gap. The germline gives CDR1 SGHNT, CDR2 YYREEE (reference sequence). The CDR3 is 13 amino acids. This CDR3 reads CASSLVASTEAFF. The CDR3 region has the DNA TGTGCCAGCAGCTTGGTGGCCTCCACTGAAGCTTTCTTT.

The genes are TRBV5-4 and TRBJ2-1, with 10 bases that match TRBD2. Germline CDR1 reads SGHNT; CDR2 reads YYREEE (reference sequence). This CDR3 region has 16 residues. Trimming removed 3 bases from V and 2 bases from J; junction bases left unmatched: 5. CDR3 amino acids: CASSSQRGGAYNEQFF. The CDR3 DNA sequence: TGTGCCAGCAGCTCCCAGCGGGGGGGGGCCTACAATGAGCAGTTCTTC.

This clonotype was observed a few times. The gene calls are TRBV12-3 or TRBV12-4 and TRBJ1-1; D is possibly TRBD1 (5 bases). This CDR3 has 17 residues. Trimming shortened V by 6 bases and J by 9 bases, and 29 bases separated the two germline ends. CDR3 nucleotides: TGTGCCAGCAGCCCTTGGGGGACGGGCCGGGGTGATCGGAAAGCTTTCTTT. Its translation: CASSPWGTGRGDRKAFF.

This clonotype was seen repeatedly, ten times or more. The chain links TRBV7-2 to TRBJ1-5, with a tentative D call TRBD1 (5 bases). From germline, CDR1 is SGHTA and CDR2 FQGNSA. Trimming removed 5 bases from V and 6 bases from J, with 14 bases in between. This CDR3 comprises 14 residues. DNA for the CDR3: TGTGCCAGCAGCCCGAGGGGAGGGTTTCAGCCCCAGCATTTT. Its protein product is CASSPRGGFQPQHF. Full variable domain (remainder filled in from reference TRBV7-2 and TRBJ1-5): GAGVSQSPSNKVTEKGKDVELRCDPISGHTALYWYRQSLGQGLEFLIYFQGNSAPDKSGLPSDRFSAERTGGSVSTLTIQRTQQEDSAVYLCASSPRGGFQPQHFGDGTRLSIL.

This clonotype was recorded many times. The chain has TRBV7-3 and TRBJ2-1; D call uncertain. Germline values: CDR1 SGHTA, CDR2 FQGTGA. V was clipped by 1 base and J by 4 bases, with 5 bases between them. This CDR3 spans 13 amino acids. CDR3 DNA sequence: TGTGCCAGCAGCTTAATACCTTACAATGAGCAGTTCTTC. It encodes CASSLIPYNEQFF.

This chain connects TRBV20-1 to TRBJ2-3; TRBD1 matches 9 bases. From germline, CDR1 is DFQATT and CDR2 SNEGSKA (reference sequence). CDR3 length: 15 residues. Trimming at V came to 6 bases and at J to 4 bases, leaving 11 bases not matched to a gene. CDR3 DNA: TGCAGTGCCAACGTTTTGGGACAGGGAGCAGATACGCAGTATTTT. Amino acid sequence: CSANVLGQGADTQYF.

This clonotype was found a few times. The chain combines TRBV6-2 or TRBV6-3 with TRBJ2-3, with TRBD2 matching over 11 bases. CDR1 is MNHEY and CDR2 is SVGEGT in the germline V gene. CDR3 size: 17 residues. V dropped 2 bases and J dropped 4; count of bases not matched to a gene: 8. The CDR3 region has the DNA TGTGCCAGCAGTTACCCGGGACTAGCGGACTACTCAGATACGCAGTATTTT. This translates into CASSYPGLADYSDTQYF.

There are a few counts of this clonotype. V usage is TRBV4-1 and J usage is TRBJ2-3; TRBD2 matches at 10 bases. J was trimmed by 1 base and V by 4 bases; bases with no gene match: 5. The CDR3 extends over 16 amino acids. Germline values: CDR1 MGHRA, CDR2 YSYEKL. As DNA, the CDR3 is TGCGCCAGCAGCCCTTGGCTAGCGGGGGGCACAGATACGCAGTATTTT. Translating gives CASSPWLAGGTDTQYF.

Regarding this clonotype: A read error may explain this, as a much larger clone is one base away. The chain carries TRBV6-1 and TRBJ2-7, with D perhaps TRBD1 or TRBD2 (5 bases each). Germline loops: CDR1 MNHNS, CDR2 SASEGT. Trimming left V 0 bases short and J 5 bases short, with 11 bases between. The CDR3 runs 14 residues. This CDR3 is CASSEARGVNEQYF. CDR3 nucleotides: TGTGCCAGCAGTGAAGCGCGAGGGGTAAACGAGCAGTACTTC.

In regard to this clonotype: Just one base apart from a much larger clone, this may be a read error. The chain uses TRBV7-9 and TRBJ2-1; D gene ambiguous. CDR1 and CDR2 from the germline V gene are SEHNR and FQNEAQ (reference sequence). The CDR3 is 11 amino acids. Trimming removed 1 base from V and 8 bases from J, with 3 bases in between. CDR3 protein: CASSLDDEQFF. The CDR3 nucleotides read TGTGCCAGCAGCTTAGACGATGAGCAGTTCTTC.

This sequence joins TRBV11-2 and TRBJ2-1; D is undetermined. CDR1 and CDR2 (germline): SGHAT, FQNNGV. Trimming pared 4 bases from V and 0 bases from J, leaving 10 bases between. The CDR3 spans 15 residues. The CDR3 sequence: CASSSSRSSYNEQFF. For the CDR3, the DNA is TGTGCCAGCAGCTCAAGTAGGAGCTCCTACAATGAGCAGTTCTTC. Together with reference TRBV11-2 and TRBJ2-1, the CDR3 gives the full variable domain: EAGVAQSPRYKIIEKRQSVAFWCNPISGHATLYWYQQILGQGPKLLIQFQNNGVVDDSQLPKDRFSAERLKGVDSTLKIQPAKLEDSAVYLCASSSSRSSYNEQFFGPGTRLTVL.

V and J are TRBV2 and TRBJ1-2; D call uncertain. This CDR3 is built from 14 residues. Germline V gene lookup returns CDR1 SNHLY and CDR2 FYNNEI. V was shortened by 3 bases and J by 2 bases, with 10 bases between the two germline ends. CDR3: CASSEEQSNYGYTF. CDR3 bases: TGTGCCAGCAGTGAGGAACAATCCAACTATGGCTACACCTTC.

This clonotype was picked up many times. The CDR3 reads CASSPGHKLNYGYTF. The CDR3 nucleotides read TGTGCCAGCAGCCCTGGACACAAACTAAACTATGGCTACACCTTC. The V gene is TRBV7-9, the J gene TRBJ1-2, with D possibly matching TRBD1 (5 bases). The V gene's germline CDR1 is SEHNR and CDR2 FQNEAQ (reference sequence). The CDR3 runs to 15 residues. Between the trimmed V and J ends, which lost 5 bases and 2 bases, there was a span of 15 bases.

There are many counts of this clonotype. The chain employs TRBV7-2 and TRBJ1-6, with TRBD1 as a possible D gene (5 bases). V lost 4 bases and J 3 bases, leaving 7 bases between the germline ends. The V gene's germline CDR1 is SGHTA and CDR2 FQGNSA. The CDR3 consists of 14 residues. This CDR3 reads CASSWDRYNSPLHF. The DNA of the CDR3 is TGTGCCAGCAGCTGGGACCGCTATAATTCACCCCTCCACTTT.

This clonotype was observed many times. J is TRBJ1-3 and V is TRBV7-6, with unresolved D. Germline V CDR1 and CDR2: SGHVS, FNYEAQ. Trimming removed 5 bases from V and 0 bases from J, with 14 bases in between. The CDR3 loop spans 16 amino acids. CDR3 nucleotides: TGTGCCAGCAGCCTTGCCCTACGCCACTCTGGAAACACCATATATTTT. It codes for CASSLALRHSGNTIYF.

CDR3 DNA: TGTGCCAGCAGTTTCCTACAGGGATATGGCTACACCTTC. Its translation is CASSFLQGYGYTF. The genes are TRBV6-5 and TRBJ1-2, with D perhaps TRBD1 (6 bases). The CDR3 covers 13 residues. CDR1 is MNHEY and CDR2 is SVGAGI in the germline V gene. Trimming pared 4 bases from V and 5 bases from J, leaving 11 bases between.

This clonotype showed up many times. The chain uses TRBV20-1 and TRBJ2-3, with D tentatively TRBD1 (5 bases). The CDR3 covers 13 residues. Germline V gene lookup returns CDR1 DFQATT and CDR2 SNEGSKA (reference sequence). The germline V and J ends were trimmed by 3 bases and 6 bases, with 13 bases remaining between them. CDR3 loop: CSASARVSDTQYF. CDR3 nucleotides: TGCAGTGCTAGTGCCAGGGTATCCGATACGCAGTATTTT.

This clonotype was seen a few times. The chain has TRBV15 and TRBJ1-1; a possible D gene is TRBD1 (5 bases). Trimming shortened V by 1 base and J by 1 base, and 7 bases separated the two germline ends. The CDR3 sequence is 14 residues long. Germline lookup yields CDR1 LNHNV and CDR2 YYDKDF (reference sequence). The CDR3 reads CATSRVGGNTEAFF. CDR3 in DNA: TGTGCCACCAGCAGAGTTGGGGGGAACACTGAAGCTTTCTTT.

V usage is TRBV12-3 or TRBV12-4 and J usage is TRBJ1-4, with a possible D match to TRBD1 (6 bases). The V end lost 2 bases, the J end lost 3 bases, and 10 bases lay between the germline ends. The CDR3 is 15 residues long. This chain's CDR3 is CASSLIEGANEKLFF. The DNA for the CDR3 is TGTGCCAGCAGTTTAATCGAGGGGGCTAATGAAAAACTGTTTTTT.

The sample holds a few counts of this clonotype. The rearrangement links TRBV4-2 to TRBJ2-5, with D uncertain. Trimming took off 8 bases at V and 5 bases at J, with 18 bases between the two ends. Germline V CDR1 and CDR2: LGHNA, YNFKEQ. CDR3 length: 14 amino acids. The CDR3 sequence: CASSFEGAEETQYF. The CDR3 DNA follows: TGTGCCAGCTCCTTCGAAGGCGCTGAGGAGACCCAGTACTTC.

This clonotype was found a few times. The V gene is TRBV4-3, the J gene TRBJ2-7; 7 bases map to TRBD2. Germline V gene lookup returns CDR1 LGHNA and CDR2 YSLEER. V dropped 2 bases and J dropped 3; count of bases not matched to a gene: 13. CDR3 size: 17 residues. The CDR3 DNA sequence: TGCGCCAGCAGCCAACTCTCCTTGGCGGGAGAGGTCTACGAGCAGTACTTC. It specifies CASSQLSLAGEVYEQYF.

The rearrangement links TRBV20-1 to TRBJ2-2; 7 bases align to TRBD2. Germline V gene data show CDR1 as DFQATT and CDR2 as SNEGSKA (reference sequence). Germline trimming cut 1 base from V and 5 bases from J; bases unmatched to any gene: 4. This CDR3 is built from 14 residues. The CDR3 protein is CSARVPGGTGELFF. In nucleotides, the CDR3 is TGCAGTGCTAGAGTTCCGGGAGGAACCGGGGAGCTGTTTTTT.

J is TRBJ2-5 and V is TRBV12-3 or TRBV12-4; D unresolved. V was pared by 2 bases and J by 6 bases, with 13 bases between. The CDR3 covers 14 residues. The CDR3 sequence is CASSLQVSSKTQYF. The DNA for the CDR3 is TGTGCCAGCAGTTTACAAGTTAGCTCAAAGACCCAGTACTTC.

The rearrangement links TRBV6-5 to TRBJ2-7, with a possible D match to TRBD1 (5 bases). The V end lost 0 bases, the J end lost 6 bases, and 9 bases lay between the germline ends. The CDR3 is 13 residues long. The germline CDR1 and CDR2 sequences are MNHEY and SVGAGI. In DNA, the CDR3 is TGTGCCAGCAGTTACTCGATAGGGGCCGAGCAGTACTTC. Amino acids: CASSYSIGAEQYF.

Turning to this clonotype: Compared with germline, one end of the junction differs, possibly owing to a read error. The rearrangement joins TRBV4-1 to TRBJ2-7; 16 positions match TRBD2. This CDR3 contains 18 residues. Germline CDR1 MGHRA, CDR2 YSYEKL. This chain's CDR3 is CASSAPGLAGGDFYGQYF. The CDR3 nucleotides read TGTGCCAGCAGCGCACCGGGACTAGCGGGGGGGGATTTCTACGGGCAGTACTTC.

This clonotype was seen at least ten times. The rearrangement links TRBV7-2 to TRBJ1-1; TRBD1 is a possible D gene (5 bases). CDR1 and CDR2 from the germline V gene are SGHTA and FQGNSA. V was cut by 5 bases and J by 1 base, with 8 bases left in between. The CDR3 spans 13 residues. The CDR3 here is CASSRTRNTEAFF. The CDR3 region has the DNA TGTGCCAGCAGCCGGACAAGGAACACTGAAGCTTTCTTT.

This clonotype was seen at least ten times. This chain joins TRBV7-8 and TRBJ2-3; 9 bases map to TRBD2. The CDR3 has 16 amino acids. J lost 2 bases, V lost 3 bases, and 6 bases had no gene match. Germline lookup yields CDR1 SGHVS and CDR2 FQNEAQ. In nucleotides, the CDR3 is TGTGCCAGCAGCTTTAGTAGCGGGAGCCCCACAGATACGCAGTATTTT. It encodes CASSFSSGSPTDTQYF.

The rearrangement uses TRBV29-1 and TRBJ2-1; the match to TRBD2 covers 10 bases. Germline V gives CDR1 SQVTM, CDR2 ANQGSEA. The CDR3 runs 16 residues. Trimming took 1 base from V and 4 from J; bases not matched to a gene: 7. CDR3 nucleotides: TGCAGCGTTGAAGGGTTTCTAGCGGGAGAGTACAATGAGCAGTTCTTC. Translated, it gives CSVEGFLAGEYNEQFF.